The 2 T cell receptor beta chains given below trace back to one sample, sequenced in a study of cytomegalovirus exposure and HLA in healthy donors. The PCR had 60 Vbeta and 13 Jbeta primers. Method: immunoSEQ multiplex PCR; TCRdb's copy keeps in-frame clones and lacks some. Here the sample spans about 160,000 clones, roughly 84% being singletons. The sequencing input was PBMCs. The receptors were sampled from a man in his late teens or twenties in good health and CMV-seronegative.

The chain couples TRBV6-6 to TRBJ1-1; TRBD1 agrees at 11 bases. This CDR3 is 16 amino acids long. Looked up from germline, CDR1 is MNHNY and CDR2 is SVGAGI (reference sequence). With 5 bases clipped from V and 4 bases from J, the junction kept 9 bases outside the gene matches. CDR3 loop: CASSKPAGTGGTEAFF. CDR3 DNA: TGTGCCAGCAGTAAACCAGCCGGGACAGGGGGCACTGAAGCTTTCTTT.

The chain employs TRBV19 and TRBJ2-3; TRBD2 matches at 11 bases. Looked up from germline, CDR1 is LNHDA and CDR2 is SQIVND (reference sequence). V was clipped by 4 bases and J by 4 bases; unmatched bases: 4. The CDR3 has 15 residues. The CDR3 loop reads CASSKTSGSPDTQYF. The CDR3 DNA is TGTGCCAGTAGTAAAACTAGCGGGAGCCCAGATACGCAGTATTTT.